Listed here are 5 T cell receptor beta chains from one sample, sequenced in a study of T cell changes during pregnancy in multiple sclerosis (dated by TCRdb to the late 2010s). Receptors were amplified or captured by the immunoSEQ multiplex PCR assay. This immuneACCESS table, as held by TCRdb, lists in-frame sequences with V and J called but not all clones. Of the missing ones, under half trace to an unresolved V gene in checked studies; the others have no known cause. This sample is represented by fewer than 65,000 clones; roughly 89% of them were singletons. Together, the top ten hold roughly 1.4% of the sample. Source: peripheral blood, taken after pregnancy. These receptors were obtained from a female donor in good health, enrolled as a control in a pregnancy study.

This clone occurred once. CDR3 sequence reads: CASSLAGRGTEAFF. In DNA form, the CDR3 reads TGCGCCAGCAGCTTGGCGGGCCGGGGGACTGAAGCTTTCTTT. This rearrangement joins TRBV5-1 to TRBJ1-1, with D possibly TRBD1 on 5 matching bases. CDR3 length: 14 amino acids. The germline V gene encodes CDR1 SGHRS and CDR2 YFSETQ. V was pared by 0 bases and J by 5 bases, with 11 bases between.

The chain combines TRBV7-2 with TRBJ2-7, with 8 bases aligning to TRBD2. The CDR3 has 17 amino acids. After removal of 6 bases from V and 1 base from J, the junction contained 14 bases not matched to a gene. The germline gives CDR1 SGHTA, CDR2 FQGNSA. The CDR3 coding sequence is TGTGCCAGCAGTTATATCGAGAGCGGGGGTCCATCCTACGAGCAGTACTTC. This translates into CASSYIESGGPSYEQYF.

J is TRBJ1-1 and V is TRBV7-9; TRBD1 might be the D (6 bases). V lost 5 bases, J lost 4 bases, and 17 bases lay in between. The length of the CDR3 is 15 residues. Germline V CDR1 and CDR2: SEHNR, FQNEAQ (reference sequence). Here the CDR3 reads CASSGTGTPFTEAFF. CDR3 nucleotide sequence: TGTGCCAGCAGCGGAACCGGGACACCATTCACTGAAGCTTTCTTT.

CDR3 amino acids: CASSQYEGVTEAFF. The CDR3 nucleotides are TGCGCCAGCAGCCAATACGAAGGGGTCACTGAAGCTTTCTTT. This chain joins TRBV4-3 and TRBJ1-1, with D perhaps TRBD1 (5 bases). The germline V and J ends were trimmed by 2 bases and 4 bases, with 11 bases remaining between them. Germline loops: CDR1 LGHNA, CDR2 YSLEER. The CDR3 has 14 residues.

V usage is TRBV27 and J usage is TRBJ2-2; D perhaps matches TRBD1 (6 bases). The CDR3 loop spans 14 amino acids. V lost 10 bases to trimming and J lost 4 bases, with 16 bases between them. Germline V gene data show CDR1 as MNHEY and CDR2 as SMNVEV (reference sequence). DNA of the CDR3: TGTGCCACATCCGTGACAGGTATCACCGGGGAGCTGTTTTTT. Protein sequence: CATSVTGITGELFF.